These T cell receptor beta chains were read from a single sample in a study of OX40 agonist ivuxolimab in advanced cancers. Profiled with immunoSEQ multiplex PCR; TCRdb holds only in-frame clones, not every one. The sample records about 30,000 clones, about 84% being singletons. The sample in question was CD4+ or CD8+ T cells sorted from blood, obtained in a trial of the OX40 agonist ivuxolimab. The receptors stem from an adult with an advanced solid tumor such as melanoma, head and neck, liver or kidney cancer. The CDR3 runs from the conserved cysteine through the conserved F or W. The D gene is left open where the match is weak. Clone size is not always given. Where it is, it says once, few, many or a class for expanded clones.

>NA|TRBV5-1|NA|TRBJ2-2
CASSFPWTGGNTGELFF
TGCGCCAGCAGCTTCCCCTGGACCGGGGGGAACACCGGGGAGCTGTTTTTT
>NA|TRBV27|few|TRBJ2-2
CASSSPSRTGNTGELFF
TGTGCCAGCAGTTCGCCCTCACGGACGGGGAACACCGGGGAGCTGTTTTTT
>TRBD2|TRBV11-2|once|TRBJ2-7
CASSYGLASYEQYF
TGTGCCAGCAGCTATGGACTAGCCTCCTACGAGCAGTACTTC
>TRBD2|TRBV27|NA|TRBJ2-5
CASSLSGTSGSPQYF
TGTGCCAGCAGTTTATCGGGGACTAGCGGGAGTCCCCAGTACTTC
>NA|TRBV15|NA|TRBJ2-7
CATSRAGQLYEQYF
TGTGCCACCAGCAGAGCTGGTCAACTCTACGAGCAGTACTTC
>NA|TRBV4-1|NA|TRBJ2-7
CASSQGSDSYEQYF
TGCGCCAGCAGCCAAGGGAGCGACTCCTACGAGCAGTACTTC
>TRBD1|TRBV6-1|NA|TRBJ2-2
CASIIQGPGELFF
TGTGCCAGCATTATACAGGGGCCCGGGGAGCTGTTTTTT
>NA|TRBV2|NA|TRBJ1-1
CASGLRGTGTEAFF
TGTGCCAGCGGGTTAAGGGGCACGGGCACTGAAGCTTTCTTT
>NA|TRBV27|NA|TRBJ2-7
CASSPRGHIGEQYF
TGTGCCAGCAGCCCCAGGGGCCACATTGGGGAGCAGTACTTC
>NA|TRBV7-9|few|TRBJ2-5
CASSPYRARTQYF
TGTGCCAGCAGCCCCTACCGGGCTCGCACCCAGTACTTC
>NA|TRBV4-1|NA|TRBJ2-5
CASSPGAGLETQYF
TGCGCCAGCAGCCCGGGGGCAGGCCTGGAGACCCAGTACTTC
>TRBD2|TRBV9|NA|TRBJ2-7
CASSLSWGGEQYF
TGTGCCAGCAGCCTCTCCTGGGGGGGCGAGCAGTACTTC
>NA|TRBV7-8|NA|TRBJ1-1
CASSLGSGWGMNTEAFF
TGTGCCAGCAGCTTAGGTTCGGGTTGGGGTATGAACACTGAAGCTTTCTTT
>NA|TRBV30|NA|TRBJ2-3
CAWSWGALDTQYF
TGTGCCTGGAGTTGGGGAGCGCTGGATACGCAGTATTTT
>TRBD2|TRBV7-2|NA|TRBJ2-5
CASSSTSGQETQYF
TGTGCCAGCAGCTCGACTAGCGGCCAAGAGACCCAGTACTTC
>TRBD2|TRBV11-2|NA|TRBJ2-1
CASSAGLAGFSYNEQFF
TGTGCCAGCAGCGCCGGCCTAGCGGGCTTCTCCTACAATGAGCAGTTCTTC
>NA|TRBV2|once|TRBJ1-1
CASSSGILDEAFF
TGTGCCAGCAGCTCCGGAATACTAGACGAAGCTTTCTTT
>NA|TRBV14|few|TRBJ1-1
CASSHLYPNTEAFF
TGTGCCAGCAGCCACCTCTACCCGAACACTGAAGCTTTCTTT
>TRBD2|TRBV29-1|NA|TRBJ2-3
CSVELTSGDTDTQYF
TGCAGCGTTGAGTTGACTAGCGGGGATACAGATACGCAGTATTTT
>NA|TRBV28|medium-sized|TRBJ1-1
CASSLLGGMNTEAFF
TGTGCCAGCAGTTTATTAGGGGGGATGAACACTGAAGCTTTCTTT
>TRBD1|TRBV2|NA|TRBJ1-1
CASSGNRDRGLTEAFF
TGTGCCAGCAGCGGGAACCGGGACAGGGGGCTTACTGAAGCTTTCTTT
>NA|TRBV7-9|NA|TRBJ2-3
CASSQTSFTDTQYF
TGTGCCAGCAGCCAAACCAGTTTCACAGATACGCAGTATTTT
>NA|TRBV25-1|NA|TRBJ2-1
CASSPSPQGIPPNEQFF
TGTGCCAGCAGTCCTAGCCCCCAGGGAATACCACCCAATGAGCAGTTCTTC
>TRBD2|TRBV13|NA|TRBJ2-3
CASSPTSLGTDTQYF
TGTGCCAGCAGCCCGACTAGCTTAGGCACAGATACGCAGTATTTT
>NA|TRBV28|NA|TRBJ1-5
CASSLGQPQHF
TGTGCCAGCAGTTTAGGTCAGCCCCAGCATTTT
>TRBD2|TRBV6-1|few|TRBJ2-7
CASSELGLAAYEQYF
TGTGCCAGCAGTGAATTGGGACTAGCGGCCTACGAGCAGTACTTC
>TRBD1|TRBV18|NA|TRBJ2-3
CASSQTGGASDTQYF
TGTGCCAGCTCACAAACAGGGGGCGCATCAGATACGCAGTATTTT
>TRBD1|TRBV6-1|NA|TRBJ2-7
CASSAGAQGVYEQYF
TGTGCCAGCAGTGCCGGGGCACAGGGGGTCTACGAGCAGTACTTC
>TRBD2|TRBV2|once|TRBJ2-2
CASRRTSGRELFF
TGTGCCAGCAGAAGGACTAGCGGGAGGGAGCTGTTTTTT
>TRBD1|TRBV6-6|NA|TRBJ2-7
CASSTRQGVSYEQYF
TGTGCCAGCAGTACACGACAGGGGGTATCCTACGAGCAGTACTTC
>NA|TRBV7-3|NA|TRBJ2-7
CASSPFAGYEQYF
TGTGCCAGCAGCCCCTTCGCGGGGTACGAGCAGTACTTC
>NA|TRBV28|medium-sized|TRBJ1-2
CASTSPSGSYTF
TGTGCCAGCACCTCACCCTCGGGTAGCTACACCTTC
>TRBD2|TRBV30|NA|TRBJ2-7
CAWSWGGSYEQYF
TGTGCCTGGAGTTGGGGGGGCTCCTACGAGCAGTACTTC
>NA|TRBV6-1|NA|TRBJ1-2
CASSEMRGYNGYTF
TGTGCCAGCAGTGAAATGCGAGGGTACAATGGCTACACCTTC
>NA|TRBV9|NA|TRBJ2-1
CASSPRAGGAYNEQFF
TGTGCCAGCAGCCCACGGGCCGGGGGCGCGTACAATGAGCAGTTCTTC
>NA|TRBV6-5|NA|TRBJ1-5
CASTTGGGDQPQHF
TGTGCCAGCACCACCGGGGGAGGGGATCAGCCCCAGCATTTT
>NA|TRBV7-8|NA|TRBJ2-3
CASSLVSGPEDTQYF
TGTGCCAGCAGCTTAGTTAGCGGTCCTGAAGATACGCAGTATTTT
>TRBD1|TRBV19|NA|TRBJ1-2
CASSIMGTEDNLIYGYTF
TGTGCCAGTAGTATAATGGGGACAGAAGATAACTTGATCTATGGCTACACCTTC
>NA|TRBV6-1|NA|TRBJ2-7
CASSYGVEQYF
TGTGCCAGCAGTTACGGGGTTGAGCAGTACTTC
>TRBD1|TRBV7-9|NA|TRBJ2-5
CASSLRTGVTIETQYF
TGTGCCAGCAGCTTACGGACAGGGGTAACGATAGAGACCCAGTACTTC
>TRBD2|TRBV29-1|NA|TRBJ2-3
CSQSGTSGSSTDTQYF
TGCAGCCAAAGCGGGACTAGCGGTTCTAGCACAGATACGCAGTATTTT
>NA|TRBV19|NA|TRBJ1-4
CASSIRAGTNEKLFF
TGTGCCAGTAGTATCCGTGCAGGAACTAATGAAAAACTGTTTTTT